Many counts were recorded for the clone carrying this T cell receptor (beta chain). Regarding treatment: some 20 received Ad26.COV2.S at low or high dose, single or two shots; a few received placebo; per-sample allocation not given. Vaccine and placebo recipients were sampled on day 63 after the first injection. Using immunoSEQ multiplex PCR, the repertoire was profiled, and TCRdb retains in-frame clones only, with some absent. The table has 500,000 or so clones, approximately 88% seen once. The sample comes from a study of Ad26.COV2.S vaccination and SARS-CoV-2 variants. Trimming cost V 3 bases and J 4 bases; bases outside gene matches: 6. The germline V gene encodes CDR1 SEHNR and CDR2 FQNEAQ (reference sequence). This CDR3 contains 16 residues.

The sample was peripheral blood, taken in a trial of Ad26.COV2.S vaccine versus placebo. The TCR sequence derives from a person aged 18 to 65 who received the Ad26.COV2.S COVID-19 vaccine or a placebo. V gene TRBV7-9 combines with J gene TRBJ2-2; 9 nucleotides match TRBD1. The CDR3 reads CASSFPGQGRTGELFF. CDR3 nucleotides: TGTGCCAGCAGCTTCCCCGGACAGGGGCGCACCGGGGAGCTGTTTTTT.